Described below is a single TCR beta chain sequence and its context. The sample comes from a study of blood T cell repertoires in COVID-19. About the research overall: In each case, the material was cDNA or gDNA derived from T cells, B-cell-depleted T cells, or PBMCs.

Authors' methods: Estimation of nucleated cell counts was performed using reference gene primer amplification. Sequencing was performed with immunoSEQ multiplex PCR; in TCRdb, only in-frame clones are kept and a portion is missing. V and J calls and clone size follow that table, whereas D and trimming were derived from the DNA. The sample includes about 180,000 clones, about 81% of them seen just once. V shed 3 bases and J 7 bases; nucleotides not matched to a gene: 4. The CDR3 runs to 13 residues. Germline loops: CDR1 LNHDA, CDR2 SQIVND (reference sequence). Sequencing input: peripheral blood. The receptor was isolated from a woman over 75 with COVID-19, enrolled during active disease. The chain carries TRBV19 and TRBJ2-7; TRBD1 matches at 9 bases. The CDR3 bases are TGTGCCAGTAGTATTCGACAGGGGGATGAGCAGTACTTC. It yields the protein CASSIRQGDEQYF.